This entry is about one T cell receptor beta chain. Data came from immunoSEQ multiplex PCR; TCRdb stores just in-frame clones and leaves some out. Among some 19,000 clones listed, roughly three quarters were seen once. This record comes from a study of OX40 agonist ivuxolimab in advanced cancers. This receptor was taken from an adult with an advanced solid tumor such as melanoma, head and neck, liver or kidney cancer. The sequencing used CD4+ or CD8+ T cells sorted from blood, collected in a trial of the OX40 agonist ivuxolimab.

The CDR3 nucleotides read TGTGCCTGGAGTGAACGGGAGATACCGAACACCGGGGAGCTGTTTTTT. Translation gives CAWSEREIPNTGELFF. The chain carries TRBV30 and TRBJ2-2, with D possibly TRBD2 on 6 matching bases. Deletions cut 1 base from V and 0 bases from J, with 12 bases between. The CDR3 spans 16 residues. Germline V gene data show CDR1 as GTSNPN and CDR2 as SVGIG (reference sequence).